This passage covers 31 T cell receptor beta chains from one sample sequenced in a study of shared clonotypes between healthy human individuals. Only in-frame clones appear in the TCRdb table, and some are missing; sequencing was by immunoSEQ multiplex PCR. The table lists 2 million to 3 million clones, roughly 93% of them singletons, with 0.35% to 0.45% in the top ten. Sequencing used naive CD4+ T cells from PBMCs. The subset here: CD45RA+ positively selected. The receptors here all came from a man younger than 35 in good health. Some clones in this sample may be carry-over from other donors' samples.

The chain joins TRBV6-5 to TRBJ2-5, with D unresolved. The DNA matches TRBJ2-7 better at its end, which makes the J call doubtful. The CDR3 runs 11 residues. Germline CDR1 is MNHEY and CDR2 is SVGAGI. CDR3 nucleotide sequence: TGTGCCAGCATCATGGCCCGCGAGCAGTACTTC. This sequence encodes CASIMAREQYF.

This clone was seen a handful of times. In the same sample, other DNA sequences code for this CDR3. The chain employs TRBV7-2 and TRBJ1-5; D gene ambiguous. Germline assignment: CDR1 SGHTA and CDR2 FQGNSA. This CDR3 has 13 amino acids. The V end lost 2 bases, the J end lost 4 bases, and 6 bases lay between the germline ends. DNA of the CDR3: TGTGCCAGCAGCTTAAACAGTAATCAGCCCCAGCATTTT. Protein: CASSLNSNQPQHF.

The chain combines TRBV19 with TRBJ2-7, with 8 bases identical to TRBD1. The ends lost 4 bases at V and 0 bases at J; junction bases unmatched: 5. The germline V gene has CDR1 LNHDA and CDR2 SQIVND (reference sequence). This CDR3 has 15 amino acids. The CDR3 DNA reads as TGTGCCAGTAGTACTGAGGACAGGGCCTCCTACGAGCAGTACTTC. It encodes CASSTEDRASYEQYF.

The V gene is TRBV4-3, the J gene TRBJ2-1; D perhaps matches TRBD2 (6 bases). V gave up 0 bases and J gave up 15 bases, with 18 bases separating them. This CDR3 is built from 14 residues. In germline, CDR1 is LGHNA, CDR2 YSLEER. The CDR3 reads CASSQDTSGYLRFF. The CDR3 nucleotides are TGCGCCAGCAGCCAAGATACAAGCGGGTATTTAAGGTTCTTC.

V gene TRBV29-1 combines with J gene TRBJ2-7, with 9 bases identical to TRBD2. Germline lookup yields CDR1 SQVTM and CDR2 ANQGSEA. This CDR3 region has 14 residues. V shed 4 bases and J 7 bases; nucleotides not matched to a gene: 11. The CDR3 DNA reads as TGCAGCGTTGGGGGACTAGCCCCCTTTCAGGAGCAGTACTTC. Amino acids: CSVGGLAPFQEQYF.

This clone was seen only once. V is TRBV5-1 and J is TRBJ2-7, with 7 nucleotides matching TRBD1. V shed 4 bases, J shed 5 bases, and the junction held 9 bases outside the gene matches. Germline V gives CDR1 SGHRS, CDR2 YFSETQ. The CDR3 sequence is 14 residues long. The CDR3 region has the DNA TGCGCCAGCAGCAACGGACAGGTGTTTGACGAGCAGTACTTC. This sequence encodes CASSNGQVFDEQYF.

The chain is built from TRBV6-1 and TRBJ2-7, with TRBD2 as a possible D gene (6 bases). Germline CDR1 reads MNHNS; CDR2 reads SASEGT. V lost 7 bases to trimming and J lost 7 bases, with 11 bases between them. The CDR3 runs to 11 residues. CDR3 nucleotides: TGTGCCAGCAATGCGGCGGGGGAGCAGTACTTC. Protein sequence: CASNAAGEQYF.

The chain uses TRBV27 and TRBJ1-2; D uncertain. The CDR3 extends over 15 amino acids. Germline V lookup: CDR1 MNHEY, CDR2 SMNVEV (reference sequence). V lost 3 bases and J lost 7, with 18 bases in between. The CDR3 region is CASSFSAVRMSGYTF. As DNA, the CDR3 is TGTGCCAGCAGTTTTTCCGCCGTGAGGATGAGTGGCTACACCTTC.

This chain uses TRBV19 with TRBJ1-1; D unresolved. With 5 bases removed from V and 6 bases from J, the gap between germline ends came to 19 bases. The germline V gene has CDR1 LNHDA and CDR2 SQIVND (reference sequence). The CDR3 is 15 residues long. The CDR3 DNA reads as TGTGCCAGTAGTCCCCTGTGGGCGAGGAGCGCTGAAGCTTTCTTT. It is translated as CASSPLWARSAEAFF.

V gene TRBV4-2 combines with J gene TRBJ2-7; 9 nucleotides match TRBD2. CDR3 length equals 18 residues. Germline V gene sequence: CDR1 LGHNA, CDR2 YNFKEQ. The V gene end was trimmed by 0 bases and the J gene end by 6 bases; junction bases not matched to a gene: 15. In DNA, the CDR3 is TGTGCCAGCAGCCAAGATCTCGCGGGAGGGCCCGGTGTATCCGAGCAGTACTTC. This sequence encodes CASSQDLAGGPGVSEQYF.

The rearrangement joins TRBV5-1 to TRBJ2-2; a possible D gene is TRBD2 (6 bases). Deletions cut 3 bases from V and 4 bases from J, with 13 bases between. The CDR3 has 15 residues. Germline loops: CDR1 SGHRS, CDR2 YFSETQ. The DNA for the CDR3 is TGCGCCAGCAGCTGGGGGGACCCCCGCACCGGGGAGCTGTTTTTT. Translating it yields CASSWGDPRTGELFF. Together with reference TRBV5-1 and TRBJ2-2, the CDR3 gives the full variable domain: KAGVTQTPRYLIKTRGQQVTLSCSPISGHRSVSWYQQTPGQGLQFLFEYFSETQRNKGNFPGRFSGRQFSNSRSEMNVSTLELGDSALYLCASSWGDPRTGELFFGEGSRLTVL.

The rearrangement links TRBV19 to TRBJ2-1; no firm D call. Trimming took off 3 bases at V and 0 bases at J, with 15 bases between the two ends. The CDR3 is 17 amino acids. Germline lookup yields CDR1 LNHDA and CDR2 SQIVND (reference sequence). The CDR3 nucleotides read TGTGCCAGTAGTATCCTCTCTATCGCCAGCTCCTACAATGAGCAGTTCTTC. Encoded protein: CASSILSIASSYNEQFF.

A remark on this clone: One junction end disagrees with the germline gene, perhaps due to a read error. V usage is TRBV2 and J usage is TRBJ2-3; 7 nucleotides align to TRBD1. Germline V CDR1 and CDR2: SNHLY, FYNNEI. CDR3 length: 15 residues. The CDR3 spells CASRGQLLSTDTQYF. Here the CDR3 DNA reads TGTGCCAGCAGGGGACAGCTCCTTAGCACAGACACGCAGTATTTT.

This rearrangement joins TRBV7-2 to TRBJ2-1, with 9 bases matching TRBD2. This CDR3 region has 15 residues. Trimming cost V 5 bases and J 6 bases; bases outside gene matches: 8. Germline CDR1 and CDR2: SGHTA and FQGNSA. This CDR3 is CASSPLGLASNEQFF. DNA of the CDR3: TGTGCCAGCAGCCCGTTGGGACTAGCTTCCAATGAGCAGTTCTTC.

This clone appeared a single time. V and J are TRBV9 and TRBJ2-2; D possibly corresponds to TRBD2 (5 bases). V lost 3 bases and J lost 4, with 13 bases in between. This CDR3 is built from 15 residues. The germline V gene has CDR1 SGDLS and CDR2 YYNGEE. This chain's CDR3 is CASSGRTALTGELFF. CDR3 bases: TGTGCCAGCAGCGGACGGACTGCACTCACCGGGGAGCTGTTTTTT.

Regarding this clone: Other nucleotide sequences from this sample produce the same CDR3. The chain joins TRBV5-1 to TRBJ2-5, with a weak D call TRBD2 (6 bases). CDR3 length equals 14 residues. The germline gives CDR1 SGHRS, CDR2 YFSETQ. V lost 2 bases and J lost 3, with 11 bases in between. The CDR3 bases are TGCGCCAGCAGCTTAGGAGGGACCGAAGAGACCCAGTACTTC. Translation: CASSLGGTEETQYF.

This sequence joins TRBV6-5 and TRBJ2-1, with a weak D call TRBD2 (6 bases). Germline V lookup: CDR1 MNHEY, CDR2 SVGAGI. CDR3 length: 14 amino acids. The V end lost 5 bases, the J end lost 13 bases, and 21 bases lay between the germline ends. CDR3 sequence (DNA): TGTGCCAGCAGTCGATTTAGAGCGGAGGGAACCCAGTTCTTC. It codes for CASSRFRAEGTQFF.

The genes are TRBV6-5 and TRBJ2-7; 8 positions agree with TRBD2. The CDR3 is 14 residues long. From germline, CDR1 is MNHEY and CDR2 SVGAGI. With 6 bases clipped from V and 2 bases from J, the junction kept 6 bases outside the gene matches. The CDR3 DNA reads as TGTGCCAGCAGACCCGCGGGGGGTCCCTACGAGCAGTACTTC. This codes for CASRPAGGPYEQYF.

This chain uses TRBV5-4 with TRBJ2-3, with a possible D match to TRBD2 (6 bases). Germline CDR1 SGHNT, CDR2 YYREEE (reference sequence). V was shortened by 4 bases and J by 2 bases, with 20 bases between the two germline ends. The CDR3 consists of 17 residues. The DNA of the CDR3 is TGTGCCAGCAGCCCACTAACTAGCCATACAGACACAGATACGCAGTATTTT. Protein: CASSPLTSHTDTDTQYF.

The chain couples TRBV11-2 to TRBJ2-5; D is unclear. The CDR3 runs 13 residues. Germline V gene sequence: CDR1 SGHAT, CDR2 FQNNGV. Trimming shortened V by 1 base and J by 4 bases, and 7 bases separated the two germline ends. The CDR3 spells CASSLALSETQYF. DNA for the CDR3: TGTGCCAGCAGCTTAGCCCTTTCAGAGACCCAGTACTTC.

The J gene is TRBJ1-4, the V gene TRBV5-1; D possibly corresponds to TRBD1 (5 bases). The CDR3 is 14 residues long. CDR1 and CDR2 from the germline V gene are SGHRS and YFSETQ. The germline V and J ends were trimmed by 3 bases and 8 bases, with 14 bases remaining between them. This CDR3 is CASSWQGVGEKLFF. In DNA form, the CDR3 reads TGCGCCAGCAGCTGGCAGGGCGTAGGGGAAAAACTGTTTTTT.

The CDR3 sequence is CASSLLSGSGELFF. The CDR3 DNA is TGTGCCAGCAGTTTATTGTCCGGCTCGGGGGAGCTGTTTTTT. This chain joins TRBV28 and TRBJ2-2; no clear D gene. The CDR3 consists of 14 residues. Germline loops: CDR1 MDHEN, CDR2 SYDVKM. Trimming removed 1 base at V and 8 bases at J, with 11 bases between.

V and J are TRBV27 and TRBJ2-3; 11 bases are a match to TRBD2. CDR1 is MNHEY, CDR2 SMNVEV, per germline (reference sequence). The CDR3 is 16 amino acids. V lost 1 base and J lost 3; bases outside the gene matches: 3. In nucleotides, the CDR3 is TGTGCCAGCAGTTTATATCTAGCGGGAGGAACAGATACGCAGTATTTT. This codes for CASSLYLAGGTDTQYF.

This clone showed up just once. This chain links TRBV15 with TRBJ2-3; TRBD1 might be the D (5 bases). The CDR3 runs 16 residues. V shed 4 bases and J shed 6 bases, with 20 bases lying between them. The germline gives CDR1 LNHNV, CDR2 YYDKDF (reference sequence). In DNA, the CDR3 is TGTGCCACCAGCATCGGACACCCCACATCTAGGGATACGCAGTATTTT. It yields the protein CATSIGHPTSRDTQYF.

The chain employs TRBV28 and TRBJ1-3; 9 positions agree with TRBD1. The CDR3 runs to 16 residues. V dropped 2 bases and J dropped 2; count of bases not matched to a gene: 4. The germline CDR1 and CDR2 sequences are MDHEN and SYDVKM. The CDR3 protein is CASSLLGTGTGNTIYF. CDR3 in DNA: TGTGCCAGCAGTTTACTCGGGACAGGGACTGGAAACACCATATATTTT.

As for this clone: Its ends do not fully match the called genes, so a read error is possible. The chain recombines TRBV7-3 with TRBJ2-1, with TRBD2 identical over 10 bases. CDR3 length: 14 residues. Germline V gene sequence: CDR1 SGHTA, CDR2 FQGTGA. The CDR3 region has the DNA TGTGCCAGCAGCTTAGGGCTAGCGGGAGAGTCGCGGATCTTC. This gives the protein CASSLGLAGESRIF.

This chain uses TRBV19 with TRBJ2-7; D possibly corresponds to TRBD1 (5 bases). The ends were cut back, 8 bases at V and 4 bases at J, with 15 bases in the middle. CDR1 is LNHDA, CDR2 SQIVND, per germline (reference sequence). This CDR3 is 13 amino acids long. This CDR3 is CASARTLGYEQYF. The DNA for the CDR3 is TGTGCCAGTGCCAGGACATTAGGGTACGAGCAGTACTTC.

The chain recombines TRBV5-1 with TRBJ2-2; 8 positions agree with TRBD1. J was trimmed by 7 bases and V by 4 bases; bases with no gene match: 12. This CDR3 is built from 16 residues. The V gene's germline CDR1 is SGHRS and CDR2 YFSETQ. The CDR3 DNA sequence: TGCGCCAGCAGCCTCCCCAGGGGGCGGGTTAACGGGGAGCTGTTTTTT. It codes for CASSLPRGRVNGELFF.

The genes are TRBV7-9 and TRBJ1-2; D gene ambiguous. The CDR3 consists of 13 residues. With 6 bases removed from V and 8 bases from J, the gap between germline ends came to 16 bases. Germline CDR1 reads SEHNR; CDR2 reads FQNEAQ (reference sequence). The CDR3 here is CASSYQEGYGYTF. In nucleotides, the CDR3 is TGTGCCAGCAGTTACCAAGAAGGGTACGGCTACACCTTC.

V and J are TRBV29-1 and TRBJ2-1, with D hard to call. The V gene lost 4 bases and the J gene lost 3 bases, with 7 bases spanning the gap. Germline values: CDR1 SQVTM, CDR2 ANQGSEA. This CDR3 comprises 12 residues. The CDR3 sequence: CSVVWGYNEQFF. CDR3 coding DNA: TGCAGCGTTGTATGGGGCTACAATGAGCAGTTCTTC.

The chain employs TRBV5-1 and TRBJ2-1; 7 nucleotides align to TRBD2. Germline V gives CDR1 SGHRS, CDR2 YFSETQ. Trimming took 4 bases from V and 2 from J; bases not matched to a gene: 3. The CDR3 sequence is 14 residues long. The CDR3 DNA reads as TGCGCCAGCAGCGACAGCGGGACCTACAATGAGCAGTTCTTC. Translation gives CASSDSGTYNEQFF.